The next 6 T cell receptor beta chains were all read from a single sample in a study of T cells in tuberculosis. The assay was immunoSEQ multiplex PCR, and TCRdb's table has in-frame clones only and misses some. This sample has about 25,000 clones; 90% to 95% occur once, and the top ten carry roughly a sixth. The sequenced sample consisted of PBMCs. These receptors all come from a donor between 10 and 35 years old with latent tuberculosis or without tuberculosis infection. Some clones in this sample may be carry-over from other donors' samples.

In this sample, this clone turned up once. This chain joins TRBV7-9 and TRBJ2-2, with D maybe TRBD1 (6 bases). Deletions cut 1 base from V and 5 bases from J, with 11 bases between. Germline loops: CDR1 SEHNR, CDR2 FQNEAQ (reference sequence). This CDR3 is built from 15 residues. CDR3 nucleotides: TGTGCCAGCAGCTTAGGAGGGGGATGGACCGGGGAGCTGTTTTTT. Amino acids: CASSLGGGWTGELFF.

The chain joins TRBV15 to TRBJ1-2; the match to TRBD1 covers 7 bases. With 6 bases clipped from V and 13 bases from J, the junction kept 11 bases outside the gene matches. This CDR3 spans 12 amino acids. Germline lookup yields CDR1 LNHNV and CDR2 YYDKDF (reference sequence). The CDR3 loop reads CATRDEQGWGTF. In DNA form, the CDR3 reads TGTGCCACCAGGGATGAACAGGGGTGGGGCACCTTC. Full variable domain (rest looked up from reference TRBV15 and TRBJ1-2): DAMVIQNPRYQVTQFGKPVTLSCSQTLNHNVMYWYQQKSSQAPKLLFHYYDKDFNNEADTPDNFQSRRPNTSFCFLDIRSPGLGDTAMYLCATRDEQGWGTFGSGTRLTVV.

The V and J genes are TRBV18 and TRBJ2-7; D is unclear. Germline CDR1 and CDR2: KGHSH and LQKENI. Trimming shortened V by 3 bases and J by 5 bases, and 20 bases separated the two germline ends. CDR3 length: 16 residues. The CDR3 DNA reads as TGTGCCAGCTCACCTGGGCGTGCGCCCGCGTCGGACGAGCAGTACTTC. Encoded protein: CASSPGRAPASDEQYF.

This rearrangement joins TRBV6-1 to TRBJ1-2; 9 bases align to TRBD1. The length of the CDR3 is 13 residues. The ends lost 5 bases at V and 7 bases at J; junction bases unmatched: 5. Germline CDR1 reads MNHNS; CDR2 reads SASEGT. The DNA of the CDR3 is TGTGCCAGCAGTCGGGACAGGGCCGGTGGCTACACCTTC. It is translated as CASSRDRAGGYTF.

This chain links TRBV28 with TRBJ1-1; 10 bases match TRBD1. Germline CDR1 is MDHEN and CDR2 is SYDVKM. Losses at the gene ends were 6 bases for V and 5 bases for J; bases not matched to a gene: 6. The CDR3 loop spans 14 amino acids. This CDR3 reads CASSTTGGYTEAFF. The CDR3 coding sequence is TGTGCCAGCAGCACGACAGGGGGCTATACTGAAGCTTTCTTT.

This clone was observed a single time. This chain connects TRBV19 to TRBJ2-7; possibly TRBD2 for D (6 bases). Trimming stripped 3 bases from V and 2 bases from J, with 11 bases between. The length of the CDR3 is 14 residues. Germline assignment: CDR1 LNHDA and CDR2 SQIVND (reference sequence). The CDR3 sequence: CASSIGGWAYEQYF. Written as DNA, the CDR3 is TGTGCCAGTAGTATCGGGGGATGGGCCTACGAGCAGTACTTC.